The T cell receptor beta chain under discussion was sequenced for a study of blood T cell repertoires in COVID-19. Study background: T cells, B-cell-depleted T cells, or PBMCs provided the cDNA or gDNA that served as material.

The V and J ends lost 0 bases and 3 bases respectively, with 21 bases between them. CDR1 is SGDLS, CDR2 YYNGEE, per germline. This CDR3 region has 19 residues. Only in-frame clones appear in the TCRdb table, and some are missing; sequencing was by immunoSEQ multiplex PCR. The sample carries roughly 57,000 clones, less than 75% recorded once. This chain joins TRBV9 and TRBJ2-2, with D perhaps matching TRBD2 (5 bases). Sequenced: peripheral blood. This TCR came from a woman in her seventies with acute or convalescent COVID-19. In nucleotides, the CDR3 is TGTGCCAGCAGCGTAGATTGGACGGTATCAGGACTTTACACCGGGGAGCTGTTTTTT. Translating it yields CASSVDWTVSGLYTGELFF. The variable domain in full, with the rest retrieved from reference TRBV9 and TRBJ2-2, is DSGVTQTPKHLITATGQRVTLRCSPRSGDLSVYWYQQSLDQGLQFLIQYYNGEERAKGNILERFSAQQFPDLHSELNLSSLELGDSALYFCASSVDWTVSGLYTGELFFGEGSRLTVL.